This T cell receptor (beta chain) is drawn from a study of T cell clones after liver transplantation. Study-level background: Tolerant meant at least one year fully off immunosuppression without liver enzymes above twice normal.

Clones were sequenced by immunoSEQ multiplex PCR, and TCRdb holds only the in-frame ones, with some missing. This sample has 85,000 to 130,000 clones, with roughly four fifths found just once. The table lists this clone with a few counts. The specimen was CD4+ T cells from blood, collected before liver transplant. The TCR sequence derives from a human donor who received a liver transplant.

CDR3 nucleotides: TGTGCCAGCAGTGGCCCCGGGACTAGCGGGAGGAATGAGCAGTTCTTC. This codes for CASSGPGTSGRNEQFF. The chain recombines TRBV2 with TRBJ2-1; TRBD2 matches 15 bases. The length of the CDR3 is 16 residues. V lost 4 bases, J lost 7 bases, and 5 bases stayed unmatched. Germline loops: CDR1 SNHLY, CDR2 FYNNEI.